These 13 T cell receptor beta chains originate from one sample sequenced in a study of a mutant IDH1 vaccine in newly diagnosed glioma. Time point: baseline, week 1 (first vaccination visit). Treatment noted: pre-vaccination baseline after standard-of-care therapy. Profiled with immunoSEQ multiplex PCR; TCRdb holds only in-frame clones, not every one. The table includes about 100,000 clones, roughly 77% detected once. Sequences were derived from PBMCs, sampled from a glioma patient treated with radiotherapy, temozolomide or both. The receptors originated from a middle-aged man with glioma.

This chain links TRBV7-9 with TRBJ2-3; TRBD2 matches at 8 bases. Trimming cost V 5 bases and J 2 bases; bases outside gene matches: 9. The length of the CDR3 is 16 residues. Germline V lookup: CDR1 SEHNR, CDR2 FQNEAQ (reference sequence). CDR3 nucleotides: TGTGCCAGCAGCCCCCTACTAGCGGAGTTCACAGATACGCAGTATTTT. Translated, it gives CASSPLLAEFTDTQYF.

This chain joins TRBV5-6 and TRBJ2-4, with D perhaps matching TRBD2 (6 bases). Germline V gene lookup returns CDR1 SGHDT and CDR2 YYEEEE. The V gene lost 0 bases and the J gene lost 0 bases, with 13 bases spanning the gap. The CDR3 has 17 amino acids. CDR3 DNA: TGTGCCAGCAGCTTGGCCAGGCGGGATATAGCCAAAAACATTCAGTACTTC. It is translated as CASSLARRDIAKNIQYF.

The chain carries TRBV4-3 and TRBJ1-4; D may be TRBD1 (6 bases). This CDR3 region has 17 residues. CDR1 is LGHNA, CDR2 YSLEER, per germline. Between the trimmed V and J ends, which lost 4 bases and 7 bases, there was a span of 22 bases. Here the CDR3 DNA reads TGCGCCAGCAGCCTTCGAAGCAGGGCACGAGGGGGTGAAAAACTGTTTTTT. It yields the protein CASSLRSRARGGEKLFF.

This chain links TRBV11-3 with TRBJ2-3, with TRBD2 matching over 8 bases. V trimming: 4 bases; J trimming: 0 bases; junction bases outside the gene matches: 0. This CDR3 has 14 residues. Germline V gene data show CDR1 as SGHNT and CDR2 as YENEEA. The CDR3 loop is CASSSGGSTDTQYF. Written as DNA, the CDR3 is TGTGCCAGCAGCTCGGGGGGGAGCACAGATACGCAGTATTTT.

The gene calls are TRBV6-5 and TRBJ1-5; D remains unclear. This CDR3 is built from 14 residues. The germline V gene encodes CDR1 MNHEY and CDR2 SVGAGI. V was cut by 2 bases and J by 2 bases, with 7 bases left in between. CDR3 sequence reads: CASSYLQGNQPQHF. The CDR3 DNA reads TGTGCCAGCAGTTACCTCCAGGGCAATCAGCCCCAGCATTTT.

This clone was recorded a few times. The chain recombines TRBV5-1 with TRBJ1-1; D is unclear. V shed 3 bases and J shed 7 bases, with 16 bases lying between them. The V gene's germline CDR1 is SGHRS and CDR2 YFSETQ. The CDR3 loop spans 14 amino acids. CDR3 in DNA: TGCGCCAGCAGCTCTAACAGAGATAGGATTGAAGCTTTCTTT. Protein: CASSSNRDRIEAFF.

As DNA, the CDR3 is TGTGCCAGCAGTTTACGGGACAGGGGGGGCACTGAAGCTTTCTTT. It encodes CASSLRDRGGTEAFF. The rearrangement links TRBV27 to TRBJ1-1; 11 bases agree with TRBD1. The V gene's germline CDR1 is MNHEY and CDR2 SMNVEV (reference sequence). The CDR3 consists of 15 residues. The V gene end was trimmed by 2 bases and the J gene end by 4 bases; junction bases not matched to a gene: 3.

This chain joins TRBV27 and TRBJ1-5; D unresolved. The V end was cut by 2 bases, the J end by 0 bases, with 8 bases between. The CDR3 extends over 15 amino acids. Germline lookup yields CDR1 MNHEY and CDR2 SMNVEV (reference sequence). The CDR3 here is CASSLSLYSNQPQHF. For the CDR3, the DNA is TGTGCCAGCAGTTTAAGCCTGTATAGCAATCAGCCCCAGCATTTT.

This chain joins TRBV6-1 and TRBJ2-7; 8 bases are a match to TRBD2. CDR3 length equals 16 residues. V was clipped by 4 bases and J by 5 bases; unmatched bases: 13. Per germline, CDR1 MNHNS and CDR2 SASEGT. The CDR3 DNA sequence: TGTGCCAGCAGTGGACAACGGGGGGGTGACCTTCACGAGCAGTACTTC. Protein: CASSGQRGGDLHEQYF.

The chain joins TRBV7-2 to TRBJ2-7; D possibly corresponds to TRBD1 (5 bases). CDR3 length: 14 amino acids. V was clipped by 4 bases and J by 1 base, with 11 bases between them. Germline CDR1 SGHTA, CDR2 FQGNSA. CDR3 protein: CASSSSQGSYEQYF. Here the CDR3 DNA reads TGTGCCAGCAGCTCGTCCCAGGGATCCTACGAGCAGTACTTC. The full variable domain, rest sourced from reference TRBV7-2 and TRBJ2-7, is GAGVSQSPSNKVTEKGKDVELRCDPISGHTALYWYRQSLGQGLEFLIYFQGNSAPDKSGLPSDRFSAERTGGSVSTLTIQRTQQEDSAVYLCASSSSQGSYEQYFGPGTRLTVT.

This clone was seen only once. The rearrangement joins TRBV7-2 to TRBJ2-7; TRBD2 matches at 8 bases. CDR1 and CDR2 (germline): SGHTA, FQGNSA. This CDR3 is built from 14 residues. J gave up 0 bases and V 5 bases, and 3 bases lay outside the gene matches. In DNA, the CDR3 is TGTGCCAGCAGCCCTACTAGCGGCTCCTACGAGCAGTACTTC. As protein: CASSPTSGSYEQYF.

This chain joins TRBV28 and TRBJ2-2; D unclear. Per germline, CDR1 MDHEN and CDR2 SYDVKM. The CDR3 runs to 15 residues. Trimming shortened V by 1 base and J by 4 bases, and 10 bases separated the two germline ends. CDR3 sequence: CASSLFGTPTGELFF. The CDR3, as DNA: TGTGCCAGCAGTTTATTCGGCACACCCACCGGGGAGCTGTTTTTT.

The chain joins TRBV6-6 to TRBJ1-5; possibly TRBD1 for D (5 bases). This CDR3 region has 12 residues. The germline V gene has CDR1 MNHNY and CDR2 SVGAGI (reference sequence). Between the trimmed V and J ends, which lost 2 bases and 9 bases, there was a span of 8 bases. CDR3 in amino acids: CASSYRGPPQHF. CDR3 sequence (DNA): TGTGCCAGCAGTTACCGGGGACCGCCCCAGCATTTT.